This TCR beta chain was sequenced in a study of regulatory T cells in long-lasting Graves disease (dated by TCRdb to 2020 to 2022). About the study as a whole: Newly diagnosed Graves' disease patients had taken antithyroid drugs for less than 3 months. Persistent Graves' disease patients were compared with newly diagnosed Graves' disease patients by peripheral blood TCR sequencing and RNA sequencing. The study was registered as a clinical trial and conducted in China. TCR sequencing covered some 13 persistent and some 20 newly diagnosed Graves' disease patients, around 35 samples in total.

The intended sense of this specimen's time point label: newly diagnosed GD, antithyroid drugs for less than 3 months. For both TCR sequencing and RNA sequencing, RNA was extracted from PBMCs in TRIzol. The diagnosis of Graves' disease followed American Thyroid Association guidelines. Patients for the study were recruited at an endocrinology department in Xi'an, China. Each patient gave 7.5 to 10 milliliters of peripheral blood, collected in an EDTA anticoagulant tube. Ficoll Paque Plus density gradient separation was used to isolate PBMCs, and no additional T cell sorting was done. An Agilent 2100 Bioanalyzer and agarose gel were used to check RNA quality, and a NanoDrop 2000 was used to measure RNA concentration. CDR3 length: 15 amino acids, cysteine to phenylalanine. Solely the CDR3 DNA is kept, with 45 bases framed from the first base. From V the trimming removes 6 bases and from J it removes 4 bases, while the gene matches leave 5 bases of the junction unaccounted for. The CDR1 and CDR2 encoded by the germline V gene are MDHEN and SYDVKM.

This clonotype was picked up many times. Its antigen specificity is not known. Base qualities are not recorded, but no much larger clone differs from it by a single base. Here is what the overall study found, with its caveats: The authors acknowledged the small sample size as a limitation that may reduce accuracy. Preferential use of TRBV28, TRBJ1-2 and TRBJ2-5 was observed in persistent disease, whereas TRBV20-1 and TRBJ2-1 were favored in newly diagnosed disease. Compared with newly diagnosed patients, persistent Graves' disease patients had lower TCR Shannon entropy and fewer highly expanded clones, which suggests clonal expansion. Sequencing and analysis were restricted to the TCR beta chain. Only peripheral blood was studied, because thyroid tissue, the primary lesion, was inaccessible. More public clonotypes were shared among persistent patients (fewer than 3,000) than among newly diagnosed patients (966).

The method behind the library was multiplex PCR. The run used an Illumina HiSeq 4000. CDR3 regions were amplified by Arm-PCR with iRepertoire HTBI primers to construct TCR beta libraries. Before sequencing, the PCR products underwent gel purification. The original methods were these. Across samples, about 64 TRBV and 14 TRBJ segments were identified and used for gene usage analysis of CDR3 amino acid clonotypes. COPE and FqMerger were used to merge filtered high-quality paired reads into contigs. BLAST was used to align contigs to IMGT TRBV, TRBD and TRBJ reference genes, with CDR3 defined following IMGT. Any clonotype with a frequency above 0.1% was counted as a highly expanded clone. Shannon entropy was used to measure repertoire diversity, and the Gini coefficient was used to measure V-J evenness. A clonotype found in more than one individual was treated as public. TCRdb took the public reads, trimmed them with fastp at Q25, ran MiXCR for clone calling and kept in-frame beta chains. Each CDR3 protein gets just one entry, which takes the most common genes and DNA from the rows behind it. It is TCRdb's table, rather than the study itself, that gives the V and J calls and clone size. The sample contains hundreds of thousands of distinct CDR3 sequences, approximately 15% of them found a single time. The biggest ten clones account for 15% to 20% of the sample.

This sample was shared with a second study, whose subject was T cells in Graves' hyperthyroidism and ophthalmopathy. Drawing on the second study: Stable Graves' hyperthyroidism was defined as the absence of progression to ophthalmopathy over 18 months of follow-up. Hyperthyroidism patients were newly diagnosed, had a disease duration of under 2 months, and were aged 18 to 65 years. The study excluded patients with uncontrolled infections, other autoimmune diseases, pregnancy or lactation. Diagnoses were established on the basis of clinical symptoms, serum thyroxine and TRAb, thyroid ultrasound, and orbital computed tomography. The TCR CDR3 was subjected to a first round of RT-PCR using the HTBI primer set and the Qiagen OneStep RT-PCR kit. Blood samples also contained most of the expanded thyroid clonotypes (frequency above 0.001), which suggests that blood repertoires may reflect thyroid immune responses. A model built on a 13 V-J signature distinguished ophthalmopathy from stable hyperthyroidism, reaching roughly 88% sensitivity and 81.08% specificity in cross-validation and 80%/75% in testing. In validation, progression to ophthalmopathy was predicted by the model with nearly 71% sensitivity and nearly 75% specificity, a median of roughly 6 months before onset. A discovery cohort of about 96 patients, roughly 45 with Graves' ophthalmopathy and 57 with stable Graves' hyperthyroidism, was used to find distinguishing TCR V-J signatures. An independent validation cohort of 18 to 20 hyperthyroidism patients and approximately 16 patients who later progressed to ophthalmopathy tested prospective prediction of ophthalmopathy. For training and testing, the 100 or so patients in the discovery cohort were randomly divided in a 7:3 ratio. In addition, the study compared T-cell repertoires in thyroid tissue and in blood from six Graves' hyperthyroidism patients. After blood sampling, hyperthyroidism patients were treated with methimazole at a starting dose of 30 mg daily, and ophthalmopathy patients were treated with high-dose intravenous methylprednisolone. The libraries were constructed in a second round of multiplex PCR and then size-selected and purified. Paired-end sequencing of the libraries was performed with 100 bp reads on an Illumina HiSeq2000. Raw data were processed with SOAPnuke, discarding reads with adapters, uncalled bases, mean Phred below 15, or no exact constant-primer or identifier match. COPE v1.2.5 was used to merge high-quality paired reads, and clonotypes were defined as unique nucleotide sequences. MiTCR v1.1 was used to align the clonotypes against IMGT TRBV, TRBD and TRBJ reference segments. Only V-J combinations with frequency above 0.0001, covering roughly 99% of repertoires, were analysed. The TCS score was defined as F50 (clonal expansion) divided by E x V (chaos), with BLOSUM62-based TCRdist calculated between CDR3 peptides within each V-J. Welch's t-statistics and random forest reduced fewer than 600 V-J features to around 14, which were used in a naive Bayes classifier (R e1071). Sample size was not statistically predetermined, and blinding of investigators to group allocation was not performed. The paper reports TCR Vbeta CDR3 sequencing of approximately 140 peripheral blood samples: 43 ophthalmopathy, 70 to 85 hyperthyroidism and roughly 17 progressor patients.

In this chain, TRBV28 is recombined with TRBJ2-1, with 11 bases aligning to TRBD2. The sequencing here drew on peripheral blood mononuclear cells (PBMCs), taken at new diagnosis, from a patient treated with antithyroid drugs. The sequence derives from a woman between 25 and 40 years old with Graves disease. Donor details come from another sample of the same person, matched by shared clones. The nucleotide sequence is given as TGTGCCAGCAGGCAGACTAGCGGGGAATACAATGAGCAGTTCTTC. Its coded protein is CASRQTSGEYNEQFF.